This TCR beta chain derives from a study of technical replicates of blood from a few donors. This table comes from immunoSEQ multiplex PCR, and its TCRdb copy is limited to in-frame clones, with some not included. The sample records about 64,000 clones, approximately 86% being singletons. This CDR3 has 16 residues. The germline V and J ends were trimmed by 0 bases and 4 bases, with 13 bases remaining between them. Germline loops: CDR1 MNHEY, CDR2 SVGAGI. Input material: PBMCs. The chain has TRBV6-5 and TRBJ1-3; D call uncertain. The source of this sequence is a human donor in good health. Some clones in this sample may be carry-over from other donors' samples. The CDR3 here is CASSYSRAKGGNTIYF. For the CDR3, the DNA is TGTGCCAGCAGTTACTCGAGGGCCAAGGGAGGAAACACCATATATTTT.